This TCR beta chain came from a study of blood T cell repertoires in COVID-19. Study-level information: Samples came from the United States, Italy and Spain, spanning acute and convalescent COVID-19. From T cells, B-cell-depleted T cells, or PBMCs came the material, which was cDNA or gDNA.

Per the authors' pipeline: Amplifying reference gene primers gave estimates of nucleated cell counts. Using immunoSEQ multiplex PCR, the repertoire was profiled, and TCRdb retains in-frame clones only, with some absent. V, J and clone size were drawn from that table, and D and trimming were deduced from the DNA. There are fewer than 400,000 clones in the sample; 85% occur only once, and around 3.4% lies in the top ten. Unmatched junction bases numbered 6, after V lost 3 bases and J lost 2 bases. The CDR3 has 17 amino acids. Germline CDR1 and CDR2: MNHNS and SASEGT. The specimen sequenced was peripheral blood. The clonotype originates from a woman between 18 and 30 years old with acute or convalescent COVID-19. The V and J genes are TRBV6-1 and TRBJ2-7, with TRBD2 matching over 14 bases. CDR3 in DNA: TGTGCCAGCAGTGATGAGGGACTAGCGGGGGAGGCCTACGAGCAGTACTTC. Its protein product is CASSDEGLAGEAYEQYF.